The sequence of this T cell receptor beta chain was determined in a study of response to subunit inactivated influenza vaccine. Study-level points and caveats: The authors put forward the suggestion that each seasonal influenza vaccination may bring in only a limited number of new T cells.

One entry per CDR3 protein, called by TCRdb with MiXCR from the RT-PCR reads. Among about 570,000 distinct CDR3 sequences listed, approximately 10% were seen once. With 0 bases clipped from V and 3 bases from J, the junction kept 7 bases outside the gene matches. Germline V CDR1 and CDR2: MGHRA, YSYEKL. There are 19 residues in the CDR3. This clonotype has ten or more counts. Its target is not known. The sample was also reused in another study, on T cells expressing NK-cell markers. That source reports: A 5'RACE template switching approach incorporating UMIs was used to make TCR beta cDNA. Sorted CD3+CD56-NKG2C+, CD3+CD56+NKG2C+ and CD3+CD56+NKG2C- T cells supplied the TCR beta repertoires. Serological testing identified seven of the eight sequenced donors as HCMV-seropositive and one as seronegative. Roughly 6 donors had dominant NKG2C+ clonotypes that comprised about 1.0-7.5% of their CD8+ T cells.

This sequence joins TRBV4-1 and TRBJ2-1, with TRBD2 identical over 14 bases. The sequence was collected from a man aged 50 to 60 who received an inactivated influenza vaccine. The material was PBMCs from blood, obtained on the day of vaccination. The DNA for the CDR3 is TGCGCCAGCAGCCAAGAGTGGACTAGCGGGAGGAGCCGCTACAATGAGCAGTTCTTC. Translated, it gives CASSQEWTSGRSRYNEQFF.